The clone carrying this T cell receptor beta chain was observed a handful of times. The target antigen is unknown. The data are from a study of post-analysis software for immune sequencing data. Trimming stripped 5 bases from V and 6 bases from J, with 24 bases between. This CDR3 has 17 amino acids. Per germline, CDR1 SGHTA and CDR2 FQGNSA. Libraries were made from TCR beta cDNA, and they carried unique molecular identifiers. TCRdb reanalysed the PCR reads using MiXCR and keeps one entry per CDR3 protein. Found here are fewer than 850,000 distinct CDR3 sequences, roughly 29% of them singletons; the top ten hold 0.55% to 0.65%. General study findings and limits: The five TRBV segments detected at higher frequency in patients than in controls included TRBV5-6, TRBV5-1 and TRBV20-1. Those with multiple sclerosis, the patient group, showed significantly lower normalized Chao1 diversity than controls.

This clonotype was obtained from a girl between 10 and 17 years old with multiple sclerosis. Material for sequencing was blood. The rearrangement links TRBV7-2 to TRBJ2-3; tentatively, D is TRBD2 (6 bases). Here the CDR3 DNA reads TGTGCCAGCAGCCGTCTCCCGGATAGGACCGGAGGGGATACGCAGTATTTT. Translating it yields CASSRLPDRTGGDTQYF. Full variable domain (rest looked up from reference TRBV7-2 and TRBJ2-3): GAGVSQSPSNKVTEKGKDVELRCDPISGHTALYWYRQSLGQGLEFLIYFQGNSAPDKSGLPSDRFSAERTGGSVSTLTIQRTQQEDSAVYLCASSRLPDRTGGDTQYFGPGTRLTVL.